These T cell receptor beta chains were read from a single sample in a study of blood T cell repertoires in COVID-19. The protocol was immunoSEQ multiplex PCR, while the TCRdb copy is restricted to in-frame clones and leaves out a portion. The sample lists under 150,000 clones; 80% to 85% were seen once. Sequences were obtained from peripheral blood. Receptors originate from a man between 60 and 75 years old with acute or convalescent COVID-19. Each CDR3 is given with its conserved first and last residue. Each record gives: CDR3 protein, CDR3 DNA, J gene, V gene, D gene, clone size. A D gene is named only where the DNA matches it firmly. Size is stated for part of the rows, as once, few or many counts, or as a class when the clone is expanded.

CDR3 protein: CATGQGYSNQPQHF
CDR3 DNA: TGTGCCACTGGACAGGGATATAGCAATCAGCCCCAGCATTTT
J gene: TRBJ1-5
V gene: TRBV24-1
D gene: TRBD1
clone size: few

CDR3 protein: CASRGQGDNEQFF
CDR3 DNA: TGTGCCAGCAGGGGACAGGGGGACAATGAGCAGTTCTTC
J gene: TRBJ2-1
V gene: TRBV12-3/TRBV12-4
D gene: TRBD1
clone size: -

CDR3 protein: CASSQGTRGDYGYTF
CDR3 DNA: TGTGCCAGCAGCCAAGGTACCAGGGGGGACTATGGCTACACCTTC
J gene: TRBJ1-2
V gene: TRBV3-1/TRBV3-2
D gene: TRBD1
clone size: -

CDR3 protein: CASSPDPRDRARQETQYF
CDR3 DNA: TGTGCCAGCAGCCCGGACCCGCGGGACAGGGCGAGACAAGAGACCCAGTACTTC
J gene: TRBJ2-5
V gene: TRBV5-6
D gene: TRBD1
clone size: -

CDR3 protein: CASSPYRVMNTEAFF
CDR3 DNA: TGTGCCAGCAGCCCGTACAGGGTTATGAACACTGAAGCTTTCTTT
J gene: TRBJ1-1
V gene: TRBV3-1/TRBV3-2
D gene: -
clone size: once

CDR3 protein: CASSELGGGPDTGELFF
CDR3 DNA: TGCGCCAGCAGTGAGTTAGGGGGAGGGCCTGACACCGGGGAGCTGTTTTTT
J gene: TRBJ2-2
V gene: TRBV10-2
D gene: -
clone size: -

CDR3 protein: CASSQLRENNSPLHF
CDR3 DNA: TGTGCCAGCAGCCAGCTAAGAGAGAATAATTCACCCCTCCACTTT
J gene: TRBJ1-6
V gene: TRBV3-1/TRBV3-2
D gene: -
clone size: few

CDR3 protein: CASSRTGSDHEQYF
CDR3 DNA: TGTGCCAGCTCCCGGACAGGCTCAGACCACGAGCAGTACTTC
J gene: TRBJ2-7
V gene: TRBV18
D gene: TRBD1
clone size: -

CDR3 protein: CASSWTGANTEAFF
CDR3 DNA: TGTGCCAGTAGTTGGACAGGTGCGAACACTGAAGCTTTCTTT
J gene: TRBJ1-1
V gene: TRBV19
D gene: TRBD1
clone size: -

CDR3 protein: CASSLTGSGRKFTGELFF
CDR3 DNA: TGTGCCAGCAGCTTGACAGGGTCGGGGAGAAAGTTCACCGGGGAGCTGTTTTTT
J gene: TRBJ2-2
V gene: TRBV5-6
D gene: -
clone size: -

CDR3 protein: CASSLSSGANVLTF
CDR3 DNA: TGTGCCAGCAGTTTATCGTCTGGGGCCAACGTCCTGACTTTC
J gene: TRBJ2-6
V gene: TRBV28
D gene: -
clone size: -

CDR3 protein: CASSLGTGGAGNQPQHF
CDR3 DNA: TGCGCCAGCAGCTTGGGGACAGGGGGCGCGGGCAATCAGCCCCAGCATTTT
J gene: TRBJ1-5
V gene: TRBV5-1
D gene: TRBD1
clone size: -

CDR3 protein: CASSPSGGSQPQHF
CDR3 DNA: TGTGCCAGCAGTCCTAGTGGGGGGTCCCAGCCCCAGCATTTT
J gene: TRBJ1-5
V gene: TRBV6-4
D gene: -
clone size: -